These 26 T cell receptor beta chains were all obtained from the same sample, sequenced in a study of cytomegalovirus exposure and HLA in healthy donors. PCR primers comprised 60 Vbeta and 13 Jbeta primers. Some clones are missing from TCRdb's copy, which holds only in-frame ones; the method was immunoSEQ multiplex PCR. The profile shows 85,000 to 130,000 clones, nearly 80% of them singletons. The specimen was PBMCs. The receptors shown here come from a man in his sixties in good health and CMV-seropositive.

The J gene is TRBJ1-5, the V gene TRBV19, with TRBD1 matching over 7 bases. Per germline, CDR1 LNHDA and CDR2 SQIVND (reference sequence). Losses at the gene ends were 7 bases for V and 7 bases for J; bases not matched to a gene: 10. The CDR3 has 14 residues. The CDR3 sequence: CASTTGQIMQPQHF. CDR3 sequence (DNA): TGTGCCAGTACGACGGGACAGATAATGCAGCCCCAGCATTTT.

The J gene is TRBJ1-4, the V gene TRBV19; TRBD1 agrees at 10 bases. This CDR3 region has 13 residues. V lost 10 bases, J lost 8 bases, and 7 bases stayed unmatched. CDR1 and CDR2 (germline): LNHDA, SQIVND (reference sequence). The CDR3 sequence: CATHDRGPEKLFF. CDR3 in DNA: TGTGCCACACATGACAGGGGGCCGGAAAAACTGTTTTTT.

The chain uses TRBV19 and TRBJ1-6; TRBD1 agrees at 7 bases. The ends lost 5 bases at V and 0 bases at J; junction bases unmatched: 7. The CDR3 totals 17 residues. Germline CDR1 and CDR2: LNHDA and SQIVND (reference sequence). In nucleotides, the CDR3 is TGTGCCAGTAGTGCCGCGGGACAGAGCTCCTATAATTCACCCCTCCACTTT. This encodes CASSAAGQSSYNSPLHF.

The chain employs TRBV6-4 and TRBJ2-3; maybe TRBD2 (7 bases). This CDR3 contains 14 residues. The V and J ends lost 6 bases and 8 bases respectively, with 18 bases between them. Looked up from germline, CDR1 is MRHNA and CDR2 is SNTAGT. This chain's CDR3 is CASSGTGGPSTQYF. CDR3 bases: TGTGCCAGCAGCGGAACCGGGGGGCCCAGTACGCAGTATTTT.

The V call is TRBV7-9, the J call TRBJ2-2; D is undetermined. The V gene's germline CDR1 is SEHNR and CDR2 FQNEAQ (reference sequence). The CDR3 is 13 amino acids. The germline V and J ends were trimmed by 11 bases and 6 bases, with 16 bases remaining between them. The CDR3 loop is CAAQKEYPGELFF. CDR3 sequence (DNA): TGTGCCGCCCAGAAGGAGTACCCCGGGGAGCTGTTTTTT.

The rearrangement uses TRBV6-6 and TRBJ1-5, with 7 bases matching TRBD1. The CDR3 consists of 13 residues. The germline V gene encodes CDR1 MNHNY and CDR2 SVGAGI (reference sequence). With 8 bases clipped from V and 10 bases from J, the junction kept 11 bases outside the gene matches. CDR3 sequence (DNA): TGTGCCAGCGGACAGGCCCTCCTTGAACCCCAGCATTTT. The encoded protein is CASGQALLEPQHF.

The CDR3 DNA reads TGCGCCAGCAGCCAAAGAGAGTTGAGGACTGAAGCTTTCTTT. Translated, it gives CASSQRELRTEAFF. This chain links TRBV5-1 with TRBJ1-1, with D unclear. The CDR3 is made up of 14 amino acids. Trimming left V 4 bases short and J 5 bases short, with 15 bases between. Germline V lookup: CDR1 SGHRS, CDR2 YFSETQ.

CDR3 protein: CASSPNRGGDTDTQYF. As DNA, the CDR3 is TGTGCCAGCAGCCCGAATCGGGGGGGTGACACAGATACGCAGTATTTT. The gene calls are TRBV4-2 and TRBJ2-3; 8 bases are shared with TRBD2. This CDR3 has 16 amino acids. V dropped 4 bases and J dropped 2; count of bases not matched to a gene: 8. Germline V gene sequence: CDR1 LGHNA, CDR2 YNFKEQ.

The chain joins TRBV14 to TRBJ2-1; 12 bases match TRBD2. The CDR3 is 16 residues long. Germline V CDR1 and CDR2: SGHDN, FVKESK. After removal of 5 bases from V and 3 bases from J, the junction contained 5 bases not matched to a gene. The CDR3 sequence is CASSITSGGNYNEQFF. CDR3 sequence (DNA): TGTGCCAGCAGCATAACTAGCGGGGGGAACTACAATGAGCAGTTCTTC.

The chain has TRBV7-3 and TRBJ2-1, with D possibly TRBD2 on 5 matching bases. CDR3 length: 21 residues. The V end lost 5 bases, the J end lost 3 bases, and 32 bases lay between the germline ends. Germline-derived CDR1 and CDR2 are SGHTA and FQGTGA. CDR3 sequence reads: CASSPAAVARVTRGVYNEQFF. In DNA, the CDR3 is TGTGCCAGCAGCCCTGCGGCCGTAGCGCGCGTCACCCGAGGTGTCTACAATGAGCAGTTCTTC. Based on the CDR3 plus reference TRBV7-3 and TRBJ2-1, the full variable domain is GAGVSQTPSNKVTEKGKYVELRCDPISGHTALYWYRQSLGQGPEFLIYFQGTGAADDSGLPNDRFFAVRPEGSVSTLKIQRTERGDSAVYLCASSPAAVARVTRGVYNEQFFGPGTRLTVL.

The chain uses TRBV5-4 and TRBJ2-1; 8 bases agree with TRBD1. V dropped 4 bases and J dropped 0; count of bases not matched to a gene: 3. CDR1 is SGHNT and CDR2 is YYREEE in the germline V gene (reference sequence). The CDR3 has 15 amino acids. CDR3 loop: CASSPDRASYNEQFF. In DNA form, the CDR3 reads TGTGCCAGCAGCCCGGACAGGGCCTCCTACAATGAGCAGTTCTTC.

In DNA form, the CDR3 reads TGTGCCACAGTTATCGGTGGCGGGGCCTACAATGAGCAGTTCTTC. Its protein product is CATVIGGGAYNEQFF. The chain employs TRBV6-5 and TRBJ2-1, with D perhaps TRBD2 (6 bases). Per the germline V gene, CDR1 is MNHEY and CDR2 is SVGAGI. The germline V and J ends were trimmed by 10 bases and 2 bases, with 18 bases remaining between them. There are 15 residues in the CDR3.

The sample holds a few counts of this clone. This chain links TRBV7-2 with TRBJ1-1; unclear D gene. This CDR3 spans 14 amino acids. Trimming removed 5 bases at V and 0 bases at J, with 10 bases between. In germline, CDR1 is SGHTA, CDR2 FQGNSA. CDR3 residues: CASSRWLMNTEAFF. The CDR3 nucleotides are TGTGCCAGCAGCCGTTGGCTCATGAACACTGAAGCTTTCTTT.

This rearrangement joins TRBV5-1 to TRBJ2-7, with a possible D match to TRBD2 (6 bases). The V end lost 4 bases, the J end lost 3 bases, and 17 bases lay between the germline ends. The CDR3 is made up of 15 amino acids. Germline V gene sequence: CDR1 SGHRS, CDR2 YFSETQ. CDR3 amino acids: CASSQGTQQYYEQYF. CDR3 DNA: TGCGCCAGCAGCCAAGGGACTCAACAATACTACGAGCAGTACTTC.

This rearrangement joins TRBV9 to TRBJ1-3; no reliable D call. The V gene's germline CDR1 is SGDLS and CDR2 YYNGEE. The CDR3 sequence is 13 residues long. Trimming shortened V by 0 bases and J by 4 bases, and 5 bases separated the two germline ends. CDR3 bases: TGTGCCAGCAGCGTAGCTACGGGAAACACCATATATTTT. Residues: CASSVATGNTIYF.

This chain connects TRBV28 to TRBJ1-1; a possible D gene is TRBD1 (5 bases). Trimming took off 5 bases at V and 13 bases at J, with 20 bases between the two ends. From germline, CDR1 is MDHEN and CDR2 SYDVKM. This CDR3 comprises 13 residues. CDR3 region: CASSEYRTQDGFF. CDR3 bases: TGTGCCAGCAGTGAGTACAGGACCCAGGATGGTTTCTTT.

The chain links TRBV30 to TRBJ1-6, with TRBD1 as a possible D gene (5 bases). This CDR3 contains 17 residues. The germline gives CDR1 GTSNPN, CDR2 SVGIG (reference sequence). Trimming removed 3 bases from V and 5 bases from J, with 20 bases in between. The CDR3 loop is CAWRGLIGTADNSPLHF. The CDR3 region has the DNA TGTGCCTGGAGGGGACTTATCGGGACGGCTGATAATTCACCCCTCCACTTT.

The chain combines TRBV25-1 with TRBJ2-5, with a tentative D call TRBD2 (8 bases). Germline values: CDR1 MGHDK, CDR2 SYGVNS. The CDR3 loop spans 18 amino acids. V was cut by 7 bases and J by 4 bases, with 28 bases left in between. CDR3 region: CASTDRPGGGVAIETQYF. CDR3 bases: TGTGCCAGCACGGACAGGCCGGGAGGGGGTGTCGCTATAGAGACCCAGTACTTC. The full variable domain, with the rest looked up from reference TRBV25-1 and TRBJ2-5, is EADIYQTPRYLVIGTGKKITLECSQTMGHDKMYWYQQDPGMELHLIHYSYGVNSTEKGDLSSESTVSRIRTEHFPLTLESARPSHTSQYLCASTDRPGGGVAIETQYFGPGTRLLVL.

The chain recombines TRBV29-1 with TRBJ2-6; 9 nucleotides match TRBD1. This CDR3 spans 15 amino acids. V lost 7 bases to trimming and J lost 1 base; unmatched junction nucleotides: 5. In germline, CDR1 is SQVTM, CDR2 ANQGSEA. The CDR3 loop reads CSARTGASGANVLTF. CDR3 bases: TGCAGCGCCCGGACAGGGGCATCTGGGGCCAACGTCCTGACTTTC. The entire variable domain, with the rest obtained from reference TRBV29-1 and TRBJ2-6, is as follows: SAVISQKPSRDICQRGTSLTIQCQVDSQVTMMFWYRQQPGQSLTLIATANQGSEATYESGFVIDKFPISRPNLTFSTLTVSNMSPEDSSIYLCSARTGASGANVLTFGAGSRLTVL.

CDR3 in DNA: TGCGCCAGCAGCCAGGGACAGCAAACTGAAGCTTTCTTT. Protein sequence: CASSQGQQTEAFF. V and J are TRBV5-1 and TRBJ1-1; 7 positions match TRBD1. This CDR3 contains 13 residues. The V and J ends lost 4 bases and 5 bases, in that order; junction bases with no gene match: 5. The germline CDR1 and CDR2 sequences are SGHRS and YFSETQ.

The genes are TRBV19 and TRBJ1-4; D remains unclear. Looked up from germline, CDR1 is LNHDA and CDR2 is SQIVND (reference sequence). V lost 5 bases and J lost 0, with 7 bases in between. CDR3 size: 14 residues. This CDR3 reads CASSAVATNEKLFF. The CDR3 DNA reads TGTGCCAGTAGTGCGGTTGCAACTAATGAAAAACTGTTTTTT.

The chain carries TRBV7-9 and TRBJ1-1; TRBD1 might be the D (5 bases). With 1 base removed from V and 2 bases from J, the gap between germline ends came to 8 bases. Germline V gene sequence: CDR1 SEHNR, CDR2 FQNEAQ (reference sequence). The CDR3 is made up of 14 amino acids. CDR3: CASSLVRGNTEAFF. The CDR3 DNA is TGTGCCAGCAGCTTAGTAAGGGGAAACACTGAAGCTTTCTTT.

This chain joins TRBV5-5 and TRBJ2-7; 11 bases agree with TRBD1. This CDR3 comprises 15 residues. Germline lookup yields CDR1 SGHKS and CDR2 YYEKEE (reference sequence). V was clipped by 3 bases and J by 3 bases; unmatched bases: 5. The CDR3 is CASSSAGTGGYEQYF. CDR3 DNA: TGTGCCAGCAGCTCAGCCGGGACAGGGGGCTACGAGCAGTACTTC.

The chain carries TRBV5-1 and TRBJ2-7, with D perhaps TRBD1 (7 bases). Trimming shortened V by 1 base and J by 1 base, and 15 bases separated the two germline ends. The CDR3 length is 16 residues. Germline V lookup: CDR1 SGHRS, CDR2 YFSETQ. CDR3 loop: CASSLYQGGKSYEQYF. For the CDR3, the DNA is TGCGCCAGCAGCTTGTATCAGGGGGGTAAATCCTACGAGCAGTACTTC.

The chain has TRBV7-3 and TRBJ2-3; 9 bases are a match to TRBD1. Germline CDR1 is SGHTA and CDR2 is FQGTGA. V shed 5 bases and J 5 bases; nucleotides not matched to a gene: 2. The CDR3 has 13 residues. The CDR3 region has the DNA TGTGCCAGCAGCAGGACAGGGGAAGATACGCAGTATTTT. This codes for CASSRTGEDTQYF.

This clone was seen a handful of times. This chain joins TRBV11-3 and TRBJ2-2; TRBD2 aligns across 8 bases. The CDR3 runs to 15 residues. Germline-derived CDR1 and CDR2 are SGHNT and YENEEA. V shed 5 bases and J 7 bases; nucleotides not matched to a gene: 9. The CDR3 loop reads CASSRRGGAGGELFF. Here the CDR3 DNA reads TGTGCCAGCAGCCGCCGGGGGGGCGCGGGCGGGGAGCTGTTTTTT.